This is a list of T cell receptor beta chains from one sample in a study of T-cell memory formation after mild COVID-19. Using its own MiXCR run on the 5' RACE reads, TCRdb lists one record per CDR3 protein. The table has about 410,000 distinct CDR3 sequences, around 22% seen once; the top ten hold 10% to 15%. The specimen sequenced was PBMCs or a T cell subset sorted from them (not recorded which). The receptor source for this set is an adult woman who had mild COVID-19 (a few samples of this study predate the infection). Cell type and time point are not known. Both conserved end residues are part of each CDR3. The D gene is left open where the match is weak. Expanded clones get a size class; other rows say once, few or many, or leave the size out.

cdr3_nt | cdr3_aa | d_call | j_call | v_call | clone_size
TGTGCCATCAGTTCCGGGACTAGAAACAATGAGCAGTTCTTC | CAISSGTRNNEQFF | TRBD2 | TRBJ2-1 | TRBV10-3 | .
TGCAGCGTCTCCGGACAGCCGGAGTCCTCCTACGAGCAGTACTTC | CSVSGQPESSYEQYF | . | TRBJ2-7 | TRBV29-1 | .
TGTGCCAGCAGCCCTCTGGGGCGCGGGGGCCTTACCTACGAGCAGTACTTC | CASSPLGRGGLTYEQYF | . | TRBJ2-7 | TRBV3-1 | many
TGTGCCAGCAGTTACTCGGCGGGAGGAGGAAATGAGCAGTTCTTC | CASSYSAGGGNEQFF | TRBD2 | TRBJ2-1 | TRBV6-5 | many
TGTGCCAGTAGTATGCCGGGTGGGGGACACCAGCCCCAGCATTTT | CASSMPGGGHQPQHF | . | TRBJ1-5 | TRBV19 | .
TGTGCCAGCAGTTCCTGGCCTCGTCACCACGAGCAGTACTTC | CASSSWPRHHEQYF | . | TRBJ2-7 | TRBV7-6 | .
TGTGCCATCAGTGCCGGAGGCCGTAGCGGGGGGGCCTTATACGAGCAGTACTTC | CAISAGGRSGGALYEQYF | TRBD2 | TRBJ2-7 | TRBV10-3 | few
TGTGCCAGCAGCTTAACAGGGACCACCGGGGAGCTGTTTTTT | CASSLTGTTGELFF | . | TRBJ2-2 | TRBV5-4 | .
TGTGCCAGCAGTCCCCCTTATTACAATGAGCAGTTCTTC | CASSPPYYNEQFF | . | TRBJ2-1 | TRBV28 | once
TGTGCCAGCAGTTACTCTAGGTCGGGTTCCTTCTCTATTTTCTACGAGCAGTACTTC | CASSYSRSGSFSIFYEQYF | . | TRBJ2-7 | TRBV6-5 | few
TGTGCCAGCAGCTTAGACAGGACCTATAATTCACCCCTCCACTTT | CASSLDRTYNSPLHF | . | TRBJ1-6 | TRBV7-2 | many
TGTGCCAGCAGCCAAGAACCGGGGACGCAGTATTTT | CASSQEPGTQYF | . | TRBJ2-3 | TRBV3-1 | few
TGTGCCAGCACCGTAAGGGGTTCTAACTATGGCTACACCTTC | CASTVRGSNYGYTF | . | TRBJ1-2 | TRBV12-3/TRBV12-4 | few
TGCGCCAGCAGCCAAGATTTCGGGGCCAGGTACAATGAGCAGTTCTTC | CASSQDFGARYNEQFF | . | TRBJ2-1 | TRBV4-3 | few
TGTGCCAGCAGTTTAAGGCTAGCGGGAATAGTACGCGAGCAGTACTTC | CASSLRLAGIVREQYF | TRBD2 | TRBJ2-7 | TRBV12-3/TRBV12-4 | .
TGTGCCAGCAGTTTGGAGGTGTTAGAGCAGTTCTTC | CASSLEVLEQFF | . | TRBJ2-1 | TRBV12-3/TRBV12-4 | few
TGTGCCAGCAGTCCCTGGGGGGCGGGAGGCACAGATACGCAGTATTTT | CASSPWGAGGTDTQYF | . | TRBJ2-3 | TRBV27 | many
TGCAGTGCTAGCCCTACTAGATTCGGGACCCAGTACTTC | CSASPTRFGTQYF | . | TRBJ2-5 | TRBV20-1 | many
TGTGCCAGCAGCTTAGGGATTGTGGGAGGGTTGAACACTGAAGCTTTCTTT | CASSLGIVGGLNTEAFF | . | TRBJ1-1 | TRBV7-9 | few
TGCGCCAGCAGCTCCCGAGGGACAGGGCCCTACAATGAGCAGTTCTTC | CASSSRGTGPYNEQFF | TRBD1 | TRBJ2-1 | TRBV4-1 | .
TGTGCCAGCAGCCAGGGGTCCTGGGCCACCGGGGAGCTGTTTTTT | CASSQGSWATGELFF | . | TRBJ2-2 | TRBV14 | .
TGCAGTGCTAGGGGAGCAGGGGGCGGGATGAACACTGAAGCTTTCTTT | CSARGAGGGMNTEAFF | TRBD1 | TRBJ1-1 | TRBV20-1 | .
TGTGCCAGCAGCGTAGTTGGGGCAAATAACTATGGCTACACCTTC | CASSVVGANNYGYTF | . | TRBJ1-2 | TRBV9 | .
TGTGCCAGCAGCCACTATGCCGGGACTAGCGTGGCCAAAAACATTCAGTACTTC | CASSHYAGTSVAKNIQYF | TRBD2 | TRBJ2-4 | TRBV7-2 | .
TGTGCCAGCAGCTTACGGTATGCCTACGAGCAGTACTTC | CASSLRYAYEQYF | . | TRBJ2-7 | TRBV11-2 | .
TGTGCCAGCAGCTATGGTCCGAGTGTAAACATTCAGTACTTC | CASSYGPSVNIQYF | . | TRBJ2-4 | TRBV7-9 | .
TGCGCCAGCAGCCAAGACGCGGCAACCTACAATGAGCAGTTCTTC | CASSQDAATYNEQFF | . | TRBJ2-1 | TRBV4-3 | .
TGTGCCAGCAGTTACTCTGGGACAGAAAAAGAGACCCAGTACTTC | CASSYSGTEKETQYF | TRBD1 | TRBJ2-5 | TRBV6-6 | .
TGTGCCAGCAGTTACGGACAGGGGATGAACACTGAAGCTTTCTTT | CASSYGQGMNTEAFF | TRBD1 | TRBJ1-1 | TRBV6-5 | .
TGCGCCAGCAGCCGGGGGACAGGGGTACACGAGCAGTACTTC | CASSRGTGVHEQYF | TRBD1 | TRBJ2-7 | TRBV4-3 | .
TGCGCCAGCAAATATAGCGGGGTCGGTGGAGATACGCAGTATTTT | CASKYSGVGGDTQYF | TRBD2 | TRBJ2-3 | TRBV4-1 | .
TGCGCCAGCAGGTACCTCGCGAACACCGGGGAGCTGTTTTTT | CASRYLANTGELFF | . | TRBJ2-2 | TRBV5-1 | .
TGCGCCAGCAGCTTGGTTTCGGGAACCTACGAGCAGTACTTC | CASSLVSGTYEQYF | . | TRBJ2-7 | TRBV5-1 | .
TGTGCCAGCAGCCTCGAGCCCGGGACCCCTTCGTATGGCTACACCTTC | CASSLEPGTPSYGYTF | . | TRBJ1-2 | TRBV5-5 | .
TGCAGCGGGCTGACAGGGGATACGCAGTATTTT | CSGLTGDTQYF | TRBD1 | TRBJ2-3 | TRBV29-1 | .
TGTGCCGGAGGAGGGAACACCGGCGAGCTGTTTTTT | CAGGGNTGELFF | . | TRBJ2-2 | TRBV30 | once
TGCAGTGCCAGACCGGGTGCTAGCACAGATACGCAGTATTTT | CSARPGASTDTQYF | . | TRBJ2-3 | TRBV20-1 | .
TGTGCCAGCAGTTACTCTAGCGCCACAGATACGCAGTATTTT | CASSYSSATDTQYF | . | TRBJ2-3 | TRBV6-5 | .
TGTGCCAGCAGCTGGTCTTCCGGTTGGGACACTGAAGCTTTCTTT | CASSWSSGWDTEAFF | . | TRBJ1-1 | TRBV7-8 | .